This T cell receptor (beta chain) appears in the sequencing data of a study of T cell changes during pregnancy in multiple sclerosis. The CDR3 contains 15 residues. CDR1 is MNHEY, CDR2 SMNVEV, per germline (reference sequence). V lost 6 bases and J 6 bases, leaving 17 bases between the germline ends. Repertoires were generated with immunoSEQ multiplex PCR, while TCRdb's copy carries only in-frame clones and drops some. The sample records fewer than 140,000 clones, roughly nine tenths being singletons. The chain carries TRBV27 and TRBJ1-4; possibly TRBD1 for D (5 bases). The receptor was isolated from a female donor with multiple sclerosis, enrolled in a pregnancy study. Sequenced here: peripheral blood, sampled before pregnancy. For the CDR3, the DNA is TGTGCCAGCAGGTCGGGGGGGAATGCTTATGAAAAACTGTTTTTT. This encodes CASRSGGNAYEKLFF.